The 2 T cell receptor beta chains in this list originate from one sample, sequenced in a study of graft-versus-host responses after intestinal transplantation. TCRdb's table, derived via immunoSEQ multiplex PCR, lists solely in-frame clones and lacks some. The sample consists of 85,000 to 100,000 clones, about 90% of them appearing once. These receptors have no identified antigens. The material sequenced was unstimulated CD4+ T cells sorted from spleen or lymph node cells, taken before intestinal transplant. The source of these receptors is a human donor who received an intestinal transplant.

CDR3 in amino acids: CASSLIGQGGEAFF. For the CDR3, the DNA is TGTGCCAGCAGCTTAATCGGACAGGGAGGTGAAGCTTTCTTT. The V call is TRBV7-9, the J call TRBJ1-1; 8 bases are a match to TRBD1. The CDR3 length is 14 residues. Germline V CDR1 and CDR2: SEHNR, FQNEAQ (reference sequence). With 2 bases clipped from V and 7 bases from J, the junction kept 6 bases outside the gene matches. The entire variable domain, with the rest obtained from reference TRBV7-9 and TRBJ1-1, is as follows: DTGVSQNPRHKITKRGQNVTFRCDPISEHNRLYWYRQTLGQGPEFLTYFQNEAQLEKSRLLSDRFSAERPKGSFSTLEIQRTEQGDSAMYLCASSLIGQGGEAFFGQGTRLTVV.

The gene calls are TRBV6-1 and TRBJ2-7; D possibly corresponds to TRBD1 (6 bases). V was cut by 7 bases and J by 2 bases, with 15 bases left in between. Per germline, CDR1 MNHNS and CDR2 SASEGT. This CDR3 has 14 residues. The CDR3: CASIRGQNTYEQYF. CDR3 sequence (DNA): TGTGCCAGCATCAGGGGCCAGAATACCTACGAGCAGTACTTC.